This T cell receptor beta chain stems from a study of response to subunit inactivated influenza vaccine. Points from the study as a whole: The authors suggested that few new T cells are recruited per seasonal influenza vaccination.

This clonotype showed up just a few times. Its target is not known. TCRdb itself ran the RT-PCR reads through MiXCR, one entry per CDR3 protein. The sample has 500,000 to 650,000 distinct CDR3 sequences; approximately 7.6% are singletons. The V gene's germline CDR1 is MNHEY and CDR2 SMNVEV (reference sequence). The CDR3 has 14 amino acids. J lost 3 bases, V lost 6 bases, and 4 bases had no gene match. This chain uses TRBV27 with TRBJ2-7; 11 bases are a match to TRBD2. The sequence was collected from a man aged 50-75 years who received an inactivated influenza vaccine. The specimen comprised PBMCs from blood, sampled about 23 months after vaccination. CDR3 protein: CASSDGTSGYEQYF. CDR3 DNA sequence: TGTGCCAGCAGCGACGGGACTAGCGGCTACGAGCAGTACTTC.